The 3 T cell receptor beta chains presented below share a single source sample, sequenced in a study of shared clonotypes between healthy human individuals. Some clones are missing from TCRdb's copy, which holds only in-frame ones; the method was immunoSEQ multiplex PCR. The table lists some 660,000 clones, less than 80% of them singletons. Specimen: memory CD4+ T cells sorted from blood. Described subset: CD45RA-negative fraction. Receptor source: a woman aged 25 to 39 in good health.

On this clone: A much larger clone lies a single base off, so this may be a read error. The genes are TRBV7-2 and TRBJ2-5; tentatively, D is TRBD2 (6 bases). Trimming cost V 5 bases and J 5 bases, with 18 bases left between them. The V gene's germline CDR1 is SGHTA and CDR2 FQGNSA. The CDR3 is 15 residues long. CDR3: CASSVVAEGAETQYF. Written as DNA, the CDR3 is TGTGCCAGCAGCGTAGTAGCGGAAGGGGCGGAGACCCAGTACTTC.

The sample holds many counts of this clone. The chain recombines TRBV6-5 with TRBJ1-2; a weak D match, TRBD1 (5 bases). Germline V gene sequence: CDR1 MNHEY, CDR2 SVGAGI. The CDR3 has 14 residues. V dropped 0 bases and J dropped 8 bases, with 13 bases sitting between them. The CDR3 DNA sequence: TGTGCCAGCAGTTACTCGATGGGGGGGATCGGCTACACCTTC. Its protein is CASSYSMGGIGYTF.

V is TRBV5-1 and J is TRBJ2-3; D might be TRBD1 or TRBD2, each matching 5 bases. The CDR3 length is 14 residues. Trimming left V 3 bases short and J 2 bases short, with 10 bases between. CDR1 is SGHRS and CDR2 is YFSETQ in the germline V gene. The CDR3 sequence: CASSSGTLTDTQYF. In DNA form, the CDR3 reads TGCGCCAGCAGCTCCGGGACCCTCACAGATACGCAGTATTTT.